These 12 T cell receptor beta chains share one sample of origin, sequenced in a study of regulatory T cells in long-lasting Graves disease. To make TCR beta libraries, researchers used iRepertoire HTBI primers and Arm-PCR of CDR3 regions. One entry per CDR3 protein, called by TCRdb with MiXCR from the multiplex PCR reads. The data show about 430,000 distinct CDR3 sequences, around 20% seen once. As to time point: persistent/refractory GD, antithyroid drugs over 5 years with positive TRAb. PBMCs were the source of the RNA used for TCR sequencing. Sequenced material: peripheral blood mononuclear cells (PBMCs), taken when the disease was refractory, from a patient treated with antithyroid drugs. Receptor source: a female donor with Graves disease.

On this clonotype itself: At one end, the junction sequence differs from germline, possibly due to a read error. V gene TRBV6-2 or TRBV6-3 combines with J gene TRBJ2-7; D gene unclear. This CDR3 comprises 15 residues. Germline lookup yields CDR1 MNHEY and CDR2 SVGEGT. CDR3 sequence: CASSYSRGFTYEQHF. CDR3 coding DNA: TGTGCCAGCAGTTACTCGCGTGGTTTCACCTACGAGCAGCACTTC.

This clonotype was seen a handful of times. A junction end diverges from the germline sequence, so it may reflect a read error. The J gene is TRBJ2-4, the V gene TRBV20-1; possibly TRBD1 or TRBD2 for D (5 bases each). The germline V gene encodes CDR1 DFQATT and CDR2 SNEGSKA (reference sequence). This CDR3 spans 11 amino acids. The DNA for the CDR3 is TGCAGTGCTAGAGCTGGCCAACCGGGGCTCTTC. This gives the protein CSARAGQPGLF.

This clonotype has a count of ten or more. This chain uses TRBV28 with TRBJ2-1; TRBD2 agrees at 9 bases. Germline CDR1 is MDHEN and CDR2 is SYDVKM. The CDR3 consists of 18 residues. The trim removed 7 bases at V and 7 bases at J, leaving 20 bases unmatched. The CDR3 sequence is CASTPERRGGRAANEQFF. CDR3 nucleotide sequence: TGTGCCAGCACCCCCGAACGAAGGGGCGGGAGGGCCGCGAATGAGCAGTTCTTC.

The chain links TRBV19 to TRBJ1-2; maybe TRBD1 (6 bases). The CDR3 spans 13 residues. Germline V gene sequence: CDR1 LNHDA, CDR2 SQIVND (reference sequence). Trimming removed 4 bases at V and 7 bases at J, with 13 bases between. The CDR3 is CASSTTGICGYTF. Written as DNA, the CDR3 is TGTGCCAGTAGTACTACAGGGATCTGTGGCTACACCTTC.

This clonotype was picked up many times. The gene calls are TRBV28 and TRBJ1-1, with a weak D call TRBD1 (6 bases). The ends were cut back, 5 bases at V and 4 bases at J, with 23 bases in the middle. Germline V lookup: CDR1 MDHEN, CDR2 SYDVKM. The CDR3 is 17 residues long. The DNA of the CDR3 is TGTGCCAGCAGTACGAGAGACAGGACGGCGGCGGGCACTGAAGCTTTCTTT. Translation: CASSTRDRTAAGTEAFF.

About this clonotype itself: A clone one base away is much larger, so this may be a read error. CDR3 sequence reads: CSARAVGTNSPLHF. In nucleotides, the CDR3 is TGCAGTGCTAGAGCCGTAGGGACAAATTCACCCCTCCACTTT. The chain links TRBV20-1 to TRBJ1-6, with D possibly matching TRBD1 (6 bases). Trimming left V 1 base short and J 7 bases short, with 11 bases between. The CDR3 length is 14 residues. Germline loops: CDR1 DFQATT, CDR2 SNEGSKA (reference sequence).

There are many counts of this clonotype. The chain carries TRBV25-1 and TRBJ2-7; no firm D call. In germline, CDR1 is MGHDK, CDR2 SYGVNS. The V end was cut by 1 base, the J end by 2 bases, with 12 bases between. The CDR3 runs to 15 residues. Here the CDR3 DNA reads TGTGCCAGCAGTGAATCCCTGACACGAACCTACGAGCAGTACTTC. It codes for CASSESLTRTYEQYF.

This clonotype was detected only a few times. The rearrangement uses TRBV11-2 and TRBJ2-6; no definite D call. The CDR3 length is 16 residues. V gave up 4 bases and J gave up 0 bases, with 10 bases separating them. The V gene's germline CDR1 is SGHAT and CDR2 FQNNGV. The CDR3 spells CASSSLGDSGANVLTF. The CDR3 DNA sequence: TGTGCCAGCAGCTCGCTCGGTGACTCTGGGGCCAACGTCCTGACTTTC.

The CDR3 here is CASSREPGLAGGLETQYF. CDR3 sequence (DNA): TGCGCCAGCAGCCGGGAACCTGGACTAGCGGGAGGGCTGGAGACCCAGTACTTC. J is TRBJ2-5 and V is TRBV4-1; TRBD2 matches at 15 bases. The CDR3 runs to 18 residues. After removal of 4 bases from V and 5 bases from J, the junction contained 11 bases not matched to a gene. Germline V gene sequence: CDR1 MGHRA, CDR2 YSYEKL.

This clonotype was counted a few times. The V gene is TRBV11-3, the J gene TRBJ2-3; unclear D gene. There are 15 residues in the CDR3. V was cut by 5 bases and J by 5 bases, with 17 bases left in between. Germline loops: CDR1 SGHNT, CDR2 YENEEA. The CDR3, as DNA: TGTGCCAGCAGCCCCGGCCAACTTACCGGAGATACGCAGTATTTT. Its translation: CASSPGQLTGDTQYF.

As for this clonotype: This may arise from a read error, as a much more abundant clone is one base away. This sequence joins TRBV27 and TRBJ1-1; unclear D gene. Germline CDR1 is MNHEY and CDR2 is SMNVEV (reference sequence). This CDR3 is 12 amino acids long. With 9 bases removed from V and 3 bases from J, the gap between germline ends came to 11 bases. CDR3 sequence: CASRAWDTEAFF. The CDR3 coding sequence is TGTGCCAGTCGAGCTTGGGACACTGAAGCTTTCTTT.

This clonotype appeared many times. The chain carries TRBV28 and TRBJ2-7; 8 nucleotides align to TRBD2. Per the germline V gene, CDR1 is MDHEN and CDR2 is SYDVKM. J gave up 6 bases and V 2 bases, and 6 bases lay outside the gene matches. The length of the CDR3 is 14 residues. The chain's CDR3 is CASSLGTRFSEQYF. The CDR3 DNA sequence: TGTGCCAGCAGTTTAGGGACTAGGTTTTCCGAGCAGTACTTC.